This T cell receptor beta chain was identified in a study of cytomegalovirus exposure and HLA in healthy donors. PCR primers comprised 60 Vbeta and 13 Jbeta primers. This table comes from immunoSEQ multiplex PCR, and its TCRdb copy is limited to in-frame clones, with some not included. The sample yields roughly 80,000 clones, approximately 74% seen once. Per the germline V gene, CDR1 is ENHRY and CDR2 is SYGVKD. The CDR3 contains 12 residues. The V end lost 6 bases, the J end lost 3 bases, and 9 bases lay between the germline ends. The V gene is TRBV10-3, the J gene TRBJ2-7; no firm D call. The specimen was PBMCs. The sequence was obtained from a woman in her fifties or sixties in good health and CMV-seropositive. The CDR3 DNA reads TGTGCCATCAGAAAGCTTAACTACGAGCAGTACTTC. The encoded protein is CAIRKLNYEQYF.